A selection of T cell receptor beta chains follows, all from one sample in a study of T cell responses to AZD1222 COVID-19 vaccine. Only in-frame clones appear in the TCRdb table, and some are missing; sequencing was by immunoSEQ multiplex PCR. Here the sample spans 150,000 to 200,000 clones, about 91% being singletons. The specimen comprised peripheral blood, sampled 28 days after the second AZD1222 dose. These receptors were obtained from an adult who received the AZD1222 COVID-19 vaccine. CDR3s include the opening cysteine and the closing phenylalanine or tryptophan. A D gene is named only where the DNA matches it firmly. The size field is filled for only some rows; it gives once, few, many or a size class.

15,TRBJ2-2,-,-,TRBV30,CAWSRRDRETGELFF,TGTGCCTGGAGTAGGCGGGACAGAGAAACCGGGGAGCTGTTTTTT
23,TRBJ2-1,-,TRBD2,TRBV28,CASSSPGLAGHPQSHHSYNEQFF,TGTGCCAGCAGCAGTCCGGGACTAGCGGGACACCCGCAATCACACCATTCCTACAATGAGCAGTTCTTC
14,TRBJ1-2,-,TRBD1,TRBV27,CASSPDRANYGYTF,TGTGCCAGCAGTCCGGACAGGGCCAACTATGGCTACACCTTC
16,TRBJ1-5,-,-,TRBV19,CASSIDGGYSNQPQHF,TGTGCCAGTAGTATAGACGGCGGATATAGCAATCAGCCCCAGCATTTT
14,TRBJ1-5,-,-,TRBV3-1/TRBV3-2,CASSQVPGDQPQHF,TGTGCCAGCAGCCAAGTTCCGGGGGATCAGCCCCAGCATTTT
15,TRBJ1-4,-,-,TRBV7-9,CASSSSDGFIGKLFF,TGTGCCAGCAGCTCCTCGGACGGGTTTATTGGAAAACTGTTTTTT
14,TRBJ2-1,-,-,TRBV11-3,CASSLGQGLNEQFF,TGTGCCAGCAGCTTAGGGCAGGGGTTGAATGAGCAGTTCTTC
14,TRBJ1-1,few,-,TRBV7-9,CASSSRAGATEAFF,TGTGCCAGCAGCTCGCGGGCGGGTGCCACTGAAGCTTTCTTT
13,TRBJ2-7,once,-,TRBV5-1,CASSLGWAYEQYF,TGCGCCAGCAGCTTGGGTTGGGCCTACGAGCAGTACTTC
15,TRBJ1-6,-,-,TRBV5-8,CASSLFSGLNSPLHF,TGTGCCAGCAGCTTGTTTTCCGGGCTCAATTCACCCCTCCACTTT
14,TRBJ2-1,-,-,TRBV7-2,CASRTRQSYNEQFF,TGTGCCAGCAGAACGCGGCAGTCGTACAATGAGCAGTTCTTC
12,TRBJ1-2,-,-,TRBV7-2,CASSTDREGYTF,TGTGCCAGCAGCACGGACCGGGAAGGCTACACCTTC
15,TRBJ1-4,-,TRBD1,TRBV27,CASSRFGRGREKLFF,TGTGCCAGCAGTCGATTCGGCAGGGGGCGTGAAAAACTGTTTTTT
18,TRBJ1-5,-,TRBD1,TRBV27,CASSPGQGIRWGNQPQHF,TGTGCCAGCAGCCCGGGACAGGGTATAAGGTGGGGCAATCAGCCCCAGCATTTT
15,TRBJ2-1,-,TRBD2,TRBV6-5,CASSTSGGAYNEQFF,TGTGCCAGCAGCACCAGCGGGGGGGCCTACAATGAGCAGTTCTTC